This entry lists 10 T cell receptor beta chains sequenced from one sample in a study of shared clonotypes between healthy human individuals. Method: immunoSEQ multiplex PCR; TCRdb's copy keeps in-frame clones and lacks some. The data contain under 2.5 million clones, 92% of them singletons. The specimen was naive CD4+ T cells from PBMCs. Subset meaning: CD45RA+ positively selected. The source of these receptors is a man between 18 and 29 years old in good health. Some clones in this sample may be carry-over from other donors' samples.

This chain connects TRBV28 to TRBJ1-3; tentatively, D is TRBD1 (6 bases). Germline V gene data show CDR1 as MDHEN and CDR2 as SYDVKM. V dropped 5 bases and J dropped 0 bases, with 14 bases sitting between them. The CDR3 consists of 16 residues. CDR3 in DNA: TGTGCCAGCAGTGCCGGGGGCGCCGTCTCTGGAAACACCATATATTTT. Amino acids: CASSAGGAVSGNTIYF.

The chain joins TRBV27 to TRBJ1-2, with 9 bases that match TRBD1. The CDR3 sequence is 16 residues long. J lost 4 bases, V lost 6 bases, and 12 bases had no gene match. CDR1 is MNHEY, CDR2 SMNVEV, per germline (reference sequence). The CDR3 spells CASRTTGGISVYGYTF. The CDR3 DNA follows: TGTGCCAGCAGGACTACAGGGGGCATTTCTGTCTATGGCTACACCTTC.

This sequence joins TRBV28 and TRBJ2-7, with TRBD2 matching 7 bases. In germline, CDR1 is MDHEN, CDR2 SYDVKM. The CDR3 loop spans 17 amino acids. V trimming: 6 bases; J trimming: 2 bases; junction bases outside the gene matches: 16. The CDR3, as DNA: TGTGCCAGCAGCCGCTTTTCTGGGCGGGAGTTCCCCTACGAGCAGTACTTC. It encodes CASSRFSGREFPYEQYF. The full variable domain, rest sourced from reference TRBV28 and TRBJ2-7, is DVKVTQSSRYLVKRTGEKVFLECVQDMDHENMFWYRQDPGLGLRLIYFSYDVKMKEKGDIPEGYSVSREKKERFSLILESASTNQTSMYLCASSRFSGREFPYEQYFGPGTRLTVT.

The chain combines TRBV9 with TRBJ2-3; TRBD2 agrees at 7 bases. The germline V gene has CDR1 SGDLS and CDR2 YYNGEE. The ends lost 0 bases at V and 3 bases at J; junction bases unmatched: 7. CDR3 length: 16 amino acids. For the CDR3, the DNA is TGTGCCAGCAGCGTAGATGGCGGGAGATTGACAGATACGCAGTATTTT. Its protein is CASSVDGGRLTDTQYF.

The CDR3 region is CASSPSRDTEAFF. As DNA, the CDR3 is TGTGCCAGCAGCCCCTCCCGGGACACTGAAGCTTTCTTT. The V and J genes are TRBV7-7 and TRBJ1-1; D not certain. V shed 5 bases and J shed 3 bases, with 10 bases lying between them. The CDR3 spans 13 residues. CDR1 is SSHAT and CDR2 is FNYEAQ in the germline V gene (reference sequence).

This rearrangement joins TRBV6-6 to TRBJ2-1; 7 bases align to TRBD2. The CDR3 runs to 15 residues. Looked up from germline, CDR1 is MNHNY and CDR2 is SVGAGI (reference sequence). V lost 6 bases, J lost 4 bases, and 9 bases stayed unmatched. CDR3 DNA: TGTGCCAGCAGCCTACGCTCTAGCGGATACAATGAGCAGTTCTTC. Its translation: CASSLRSSGYNEQFF.

The V call is TRBV4-2, the J call TRBJ2-1, with no clear D. V was clipped by 4 bases and J by 4 bases, with 17 bases between them. This CDR3 spans 16 amino acids. Germline values: CDR1 LGHNA, CDR2 YNFKEQ. The CDR3 loop is CASSRTRTAQYNEQFF. Here the CDR3 DNA reads TGTGCCAGCAGCCGAACCAGGACCGCGCAATACAATGAGCAGTTCTTC.

This clone has a single count. V gene TRBV7-3 combines with J gene TRBJ2-1, with a possible D match to TRBD1 (5 bases). This CDR3 is 15 amino acids long. Looked up from germline, CDR1 is SGHTA and CDR2 is FQGTGA. Trimming removed 2 bases at V and 6 bases at J, with 14 bases between. The CDR3 nucleotides read TGTGCCAGCAGCTTACCAGGGCTCCTAGGCAATGAGCAGTTCTTC. Amino acid sequence: CASSLPGLLGNEQFF.

V gene TRBV18 combines with J gene TRBJ2-1; 11 bases are a match to TRBD2. After removal of 2 bases from V and 0 bases from J, the junction contained 3 bases not matched to a gene. The CDR3 totals 17 residues. Germline CDR1 and CDR2: KGHSH and LQKENI. This CDR3 reads CASSPGSGRGSYNEQFF. In DNA, the CDR3 is TGTGCCAGCTCACCAGGTAGCGGGAGGGGCTCCTACAATGAGCAGTTCTTC.

The V call is TRBV7-2, the J call TRBJ2-5; tentatively, D is TRBD2 (6 bases). Trimming cost V 3 bases and J 1 base, with 9 bases left between them. This CDR3 spans 14 amino acids. Germline V CDR1 and CDR2: SGHTA, FQGNSA. This chain's CDR3 is CASSFQAGQETQYF. The CDR3 DNA follows: TGTGCCAGCAGCTTTCAAGCGGGCCAAGAGACCCAGTACTTC. The full variable domain, with the rest looked up from reference TRBV7-2 and TRBJ2-5, is GAGVSQSPSNKVTEKGKDVELRCDPISGHTALYWYRQSLGQGLEFLIYFQGNSAPDKSGLPSDRFSAERTGGSVSTLTIQRTQQEDSAVYLCASSFQAGQETQYFGPGTRLLVL.